This T cell receptor beta chain was obtained from a study of T cell repertoires in cytomegalovirus infection. Overall study findings and caveats: In two of eight donors, the top clonotype was HLA-C-restricted CMV-specific.

This CDR3 has 15 amino acids. The V gene's germline CDR1 is SQVTM and CDR2 ANQGSEA. The ends were cut back, 5 bases at V and 0 bases at J, with 17 bases in the middle. TCRdb re-derived calls from the reads in MiXCR, one entry per CDR3 protein. The sample carries about 500,000 distinct CDR3 sequences, around 35% recorded once. Regarding this clonotype: What it binds is unknown.

The rearrangement uses TRBV29-1 and TRBJ2-7; D is perhaps TRBD1 (6 bases). This receptor was obtained from a human donor in good health (CMV status not recorded). Some clones in this sample may be carry-over from other donors' samples. The source was cultured PBMCs, collected from culture after CMV antigen stimulation. CDR3 nucleotides: TGCAGCGTTCCTCGACGAGCGGACAGCTCCTACGAGCAGTACTTC. As protein: CSVPRRADSSYEQYF.